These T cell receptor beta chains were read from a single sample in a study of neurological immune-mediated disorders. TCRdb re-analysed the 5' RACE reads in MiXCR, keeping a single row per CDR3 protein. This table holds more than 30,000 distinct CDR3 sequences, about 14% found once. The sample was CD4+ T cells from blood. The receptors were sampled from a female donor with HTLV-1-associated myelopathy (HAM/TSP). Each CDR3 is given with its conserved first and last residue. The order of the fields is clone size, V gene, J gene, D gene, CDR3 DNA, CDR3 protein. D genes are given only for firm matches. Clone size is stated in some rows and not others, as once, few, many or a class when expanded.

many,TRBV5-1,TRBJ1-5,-,TGCGCCAGCAGCTTAGGGGGAGGCCACAATCAGCCCCAGCATTTT,CASSLGGGHNQPQHF
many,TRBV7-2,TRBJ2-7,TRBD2,TGTGCCAGCAGACTCTTCGGGGGGGGACGAGTTGAGCAGTACTTC,CASRLFGGGRVEQYF
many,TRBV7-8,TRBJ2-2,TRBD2,TGTGCCAGCAGCTTCCCCCGCCGCGCGGGAGCGACGGCCGGGGAGCTGTTTTTT,CASSFPRRAGATAGELFF
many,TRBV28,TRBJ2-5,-,TGTGCCAGCAGGACACAGACACGGGGGTTGGAGACCCAGTACTTC,CASRTQTRGLETQYF
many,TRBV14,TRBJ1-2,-,TGTGCCAGCAGCGCCGGGACAAATCTCTATGGCTACACCTTC,CASSAGTNLYGYTF
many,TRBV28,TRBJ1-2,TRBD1,TGTGCCAGCAGTACTCGGACAGGTGTTTCCCTCACCTTC,CASSTRTGVSLTF
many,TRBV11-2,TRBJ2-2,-,TGTGCCAGCAGCCGCGGACAGTTTCGTCCCGGGGAGCTGTTTTTT,CASSRGQFRPGELFF
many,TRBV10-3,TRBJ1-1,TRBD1,TGTGCCATGGGGACAGGGAAACGAACTGAAGCTTTCTTT,CAMGTGKRTEAFF
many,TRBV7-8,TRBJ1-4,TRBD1,TGTGCCAGCAGCCATCCCAGGGGGTTTGCAACTAATGAAAAACTGTTTTTT,CASSHPRGFATNEKLFF
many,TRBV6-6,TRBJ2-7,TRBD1,TGTGCCAGCAGTGATCCTACAGGGGGCTACGAGCAGTACTTC,CASSDPTGGYEQYF
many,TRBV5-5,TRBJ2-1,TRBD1,TGTGCCAGCAGCTTGGAGCGGTGGACAGGGACTAATGAGCAGTTCTTC,CASSLERWTGTNEQFF
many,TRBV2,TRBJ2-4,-,TGTGCCAGCCAAGACTGGCTGACTACTCTAGCCAAAAACATTCAGTACTTC,CASQDWLTTLAKNIQYF
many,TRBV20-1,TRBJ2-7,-,TGCAGTGCTGCTCTACGGAAAGGGGGCTCCTACGAGCAGTACTTC,CSAALRKGGSYEQYF
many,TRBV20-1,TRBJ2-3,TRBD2,TGCAGTGCTAGTCGCCCAGCGGGGGGTCGCACAGATACGCAGTATTTT,CSASRPAGGRTDTQYF
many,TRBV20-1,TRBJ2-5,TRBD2,TGCAGTGCTAGACTAGCGGACCAAGAGACCCAGTACTTC,CSARLADQETQYF
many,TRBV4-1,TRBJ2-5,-,TGCGCCAGCAGCCACCCCGGGGAGACCCAGTACTTC,CASSHPGETQYF
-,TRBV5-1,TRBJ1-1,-,TGCGCCAGCAGACTAGGGAACATGAACACTGAAGCTTTCTTT,CASRLGNMNTEAFF
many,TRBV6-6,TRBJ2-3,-,TGTGCCAGCAGTTACGCGACGGGGACAGATACGCAGTATTTT,CASSYATGTDTQYF
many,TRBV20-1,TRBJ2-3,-,TGCAGTGCTAGCTGGGGGAACCCCCTCACAGATACGCAGTATTTT,CSASWGNPLTDTQYF
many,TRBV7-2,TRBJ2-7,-,TGTGCCAGCAGCCTAGTGGGGGTGGGCTACGAGCAGTACTTC,CASSLVGVGYEQYF
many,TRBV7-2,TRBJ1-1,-,TGTGCCAGCAGCCTGTACGGGGAGAACACTGAAGCTTTCTTT,CASSLYGENTEAFF
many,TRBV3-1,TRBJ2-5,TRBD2,TGTGCCAGCAGCCCCCTTAGCGGGAGAGAGACCCAGTACTTC,CASSPLSGRETQYF
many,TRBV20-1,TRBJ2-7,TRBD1,TGCAGTGCTAAGAGAGCCCAAGCAGCCCGGGACAGCGAGCAGTACTTC,CSAKRAQAARDSEQYF
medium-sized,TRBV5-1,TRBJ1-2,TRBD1,TGCGCCAGCAGCTTGCAGGGGGGCAACTATGGCTACACCTTC,CASSLQGGNYGYTF
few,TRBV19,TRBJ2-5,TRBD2,TGTGCCAGTAGTAGACTAGCGGGGGAAGAGACCCAGTACTTC,CASSRLAGEETQYF
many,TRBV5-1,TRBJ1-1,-,TGCGCCAGCAGCCCCCAAGTTGGGAACACTGAAGCTTTCTTT,CASSPQVGNTEAFF
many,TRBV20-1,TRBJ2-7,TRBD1,TGCAGTGCGACTCCGGGACAGGGATTCTACGAGCAGTACTTC,CSATPGQGFYEQYF
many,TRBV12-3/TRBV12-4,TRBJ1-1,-,TGTGCCAGCAGTAGGGACGTAGACACTGAAGCTTTCTTT,CASSRDVDTEAFF
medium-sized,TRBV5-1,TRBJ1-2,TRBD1,TGCGCCAGCAGGACAGGGGCTAACTATGGCTACACCTTC,CASRTGANYGYTF
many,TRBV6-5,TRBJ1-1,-,TGTGCCAGCAGTTACATAAGGGACACTGAAGCTTTCTTT,CASSYIRDTEAFF
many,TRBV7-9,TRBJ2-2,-,TGTGCCAGCAGCTTGGAGGTCGCGTCCGGGGAGCTGTTTTTT,CASSLEVASGELFF
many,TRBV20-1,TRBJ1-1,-,TGCAGTGCTACAGGGAACACTGAAGATTTCTTT,CSATGNTEDFF
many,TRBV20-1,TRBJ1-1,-,TGCAGTGCTAGAGGGACCCACTTGAACACTGAAGCTTTCTTT,CSARGTHLNTEAFF
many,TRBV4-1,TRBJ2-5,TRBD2,TGCGCCAGCAGCCAAGATACATGGAGCGGGAGTCGAGAGACCCAGTACTTC,CASSQDTWSGSRETQYF
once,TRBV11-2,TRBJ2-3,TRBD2,TGTGCCAGCAGCTTAGGACTAGCGGGGCTCACAGATACGCAGTATTTT,CASSLGLAGLTDTQYF
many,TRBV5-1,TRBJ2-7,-,TGCGCCAGCAGCTCGACGACAGCATCCTACGAGCAGTACTTC,CASSSTTASYEQYF
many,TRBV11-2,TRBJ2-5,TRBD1,TGTGCCAGCAGCCCACGGACAGGCCTCCAAGAGACCCAGTACTTC,CASSPRTGLQETQYF
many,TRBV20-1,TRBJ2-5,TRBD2,TGCAGTGCCTCAACTAGCGGGGGACCTATGGAGACCCAGTACTTC,CSASTSGGPMETQYF
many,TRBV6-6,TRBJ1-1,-,TGTGCCAGCCGGGTTTCAGGGATCCTTTTCACTGAAGCTTTCTTT,CASRVSGILFTEAFF
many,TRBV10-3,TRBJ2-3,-,TGTGCCATCAGTGATCAGGTGATCGGCACAGATACGCAGTATTTT,CAISDQVIGTDTQYF
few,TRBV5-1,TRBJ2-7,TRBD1,TGCGCCAGCAGCCACACTGACAGGGCGGGGCAGTACTTC,CASSHTDRAGQYF
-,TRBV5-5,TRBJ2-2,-,TGTGCCAGCAGACTCCCGGGCCAGAAGACCGGGGAGCAGTTTTTT,CASRLPGQKTGEQFF
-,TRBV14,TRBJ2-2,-,TGTACCAGCAGCCAATTTGCATACCCCACCGGGGAGCTGTTTTTT,CTSSQFAYPTGELFF
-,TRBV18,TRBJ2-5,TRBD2,TGTGCCAGCTCACCCGTAGCGGGAGTACAAGAGACCCAGTACTTC,CASSPVAGVQETQYF
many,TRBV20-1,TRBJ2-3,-,TGCAGTGCTAGAGGGTTTAGGGGGAGGAAGTTTGGCACAGATACGCAGTATTTT,CSARGFRGRKFGTDTQYF
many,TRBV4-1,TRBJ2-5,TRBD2,TGCGCCAGCAGCTCACCAGGACTAGCGACCCAAGAGACCCAGTACTTC,CASSSPGLATQETQYF
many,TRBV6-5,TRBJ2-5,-,TGTGCCAGCAGTTACGTGGGGCCCCAAGAGACCCAGTACTTC,CASSYVGPQETQYF
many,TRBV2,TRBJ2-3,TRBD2,TGTGCCAGCAGTCCTCCTCTAGCGGGAGGCACAGATACGCAGTATTTT,CASSPPLAGGTDTQYF
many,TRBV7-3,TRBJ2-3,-,TGTGCCAGCAGCTCCGCGGGGTTAGATACGCAGTATTTT,CASSSAGLDTQYF
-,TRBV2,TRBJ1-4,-,TGTGCCCTGACGGATTCTAATGAAAAACTGTTTTTT,CALTDSNEKLFF
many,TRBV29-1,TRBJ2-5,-,TGCAGCGTTGAAGAGGGATCCCAAGAGACCCAGTACTTC,CSVEEGSQETQYF
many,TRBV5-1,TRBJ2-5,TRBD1,TGCGCCAGCAGGGCAACAGGGGGCTCGGGAGAGACCCAGTACTTC,CASRATGGSGETQYF
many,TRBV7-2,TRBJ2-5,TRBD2,TGTGCCAGCAGCCCGTGGGGGAGGGGAGAGACCCAGTACTTC,CASSPWGRGETQYF
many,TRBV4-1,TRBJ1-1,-,TGCGCCAGCAGCCAAGATCATGAGGGATATGAAGCTTTCTTT,CASSQDHEGYEAFF
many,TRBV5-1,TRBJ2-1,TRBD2,TGCGCCAGCAGCCCGACTAGCGGGTTTTCCTACAATGAGCAGTTCTTC,CASSPTSGFSYNEQFF